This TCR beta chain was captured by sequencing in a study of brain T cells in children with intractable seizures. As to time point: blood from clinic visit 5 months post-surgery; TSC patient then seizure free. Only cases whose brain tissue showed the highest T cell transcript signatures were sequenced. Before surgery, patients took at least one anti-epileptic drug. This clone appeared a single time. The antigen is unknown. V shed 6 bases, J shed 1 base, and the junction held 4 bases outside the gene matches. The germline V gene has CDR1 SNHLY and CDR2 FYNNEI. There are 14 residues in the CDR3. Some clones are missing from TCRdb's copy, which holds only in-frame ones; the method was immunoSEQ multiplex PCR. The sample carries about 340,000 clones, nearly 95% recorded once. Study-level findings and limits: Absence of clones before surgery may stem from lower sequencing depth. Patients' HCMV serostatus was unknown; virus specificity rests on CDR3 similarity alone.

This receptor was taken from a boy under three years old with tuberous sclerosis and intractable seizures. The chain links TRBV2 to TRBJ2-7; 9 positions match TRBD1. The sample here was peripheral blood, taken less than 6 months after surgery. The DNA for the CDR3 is TGTGCCAGCAGGTCCGGGACAGGGTCCTACGAGCAGTACTTC. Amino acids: CASRSGTGSYEQYF. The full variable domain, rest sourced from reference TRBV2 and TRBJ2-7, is EPEVTQTPSHQVTQMGQEVILRCVPISNHLYFYWYRQILGQKVEFLVSFYNNEISEKSEIFDDQFSVERPDGSNFTLKIRSTKLEDSAMYFCASRSGTGSYEQYFGPGTRLTVT.